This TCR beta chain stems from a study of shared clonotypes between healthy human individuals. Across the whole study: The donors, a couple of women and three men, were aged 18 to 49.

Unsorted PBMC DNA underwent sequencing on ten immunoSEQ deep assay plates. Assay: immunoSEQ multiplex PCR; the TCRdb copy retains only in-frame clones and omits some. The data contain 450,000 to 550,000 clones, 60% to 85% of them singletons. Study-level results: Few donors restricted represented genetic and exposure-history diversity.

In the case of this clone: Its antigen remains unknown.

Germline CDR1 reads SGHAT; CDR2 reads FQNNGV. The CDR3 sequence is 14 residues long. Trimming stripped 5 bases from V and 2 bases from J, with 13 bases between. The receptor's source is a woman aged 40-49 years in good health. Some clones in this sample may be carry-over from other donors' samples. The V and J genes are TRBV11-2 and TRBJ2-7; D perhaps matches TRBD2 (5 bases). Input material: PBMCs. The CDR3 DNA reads TGTGCCAGCAGCGTACGGACTGAACCCTACGAGCAGTACTTC. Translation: CASSVRTEPYEQYF.